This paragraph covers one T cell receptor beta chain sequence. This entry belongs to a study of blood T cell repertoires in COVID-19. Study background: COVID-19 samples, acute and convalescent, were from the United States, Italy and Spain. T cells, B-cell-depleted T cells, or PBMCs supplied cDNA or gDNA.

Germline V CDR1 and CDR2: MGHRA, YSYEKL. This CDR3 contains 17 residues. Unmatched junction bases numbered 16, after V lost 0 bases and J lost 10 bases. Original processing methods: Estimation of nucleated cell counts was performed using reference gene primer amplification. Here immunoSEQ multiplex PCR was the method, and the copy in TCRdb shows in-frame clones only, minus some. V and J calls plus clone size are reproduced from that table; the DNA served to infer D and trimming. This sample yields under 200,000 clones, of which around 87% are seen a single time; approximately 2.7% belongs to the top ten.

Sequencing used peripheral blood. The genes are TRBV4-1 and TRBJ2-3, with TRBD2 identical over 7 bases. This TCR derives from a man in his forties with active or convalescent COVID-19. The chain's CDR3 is CASSQEFSGGASLAQYF. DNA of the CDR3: TGCGCCAGCAGCCAAGAATTTTCGGGGGGTGCTTCATTAGCGCAGTATTTT.